This passage covers 12 T cell receptor beta chains from one sample sequenced in a study of T cell responses to AZD1222 COVID-19 vaccine. Sequencing was performed with immunoSEQ multiplex PCR; in TCRdb, only in-frame clones are kept and a portion is missing. The sample lists 150,000 to 250,000 clones, about nine tenths occurring once. The specimen was peripheral blood, collected 28 days after the second AZD1222 dose. These receptors were taken from an adult who received the AZD1222 COVID-19 vaccine.

The V call is TRBV9, the J call TRBJ2-7, with D perhaps matching TRBD1 or TRBD2 (5 bases each). Per germline, CDR1 SGDLS and CDR2 YYNGEE. The ends were cut back, 4 bases at V and 0 bases at J, with 11 bases in the middle. The CDR3 has 14 amino acids. The CDR3 bases are TGTGCCAGCAGCATCGGGACCAGCTCCTACGAGCAGTACTTC. Residues: CASSIGTSSYEQYF.

The gene calls are TRBV10-1 and TRBJ2-1; 10 bases line up with TRBD1. J gave up 8 bases and V 2 bases, and 9 bases lay outside the gene matches. CDR1 is WNHNN and CDR2 is SYGVQD in the germline V gene (reference sequence). The CDR3 extends over 16 amino acids. The CDR3 DNA reads TGCGCCAGCAGTGAGCCCGGGACAGGGGAGGGCGATGAGCAGTTCTTC. This translates into CASSEPGTGEGDEQFF.

This clone appeared a single time. The CDR3 loop is CASSPDRGQRGYTF. CDR3 bases: TGCGCCAGCAGTCCGGACAGGGGGCAACGAGGCTACACCTTC. The rearrangement links TRBV5-1 to TRBJ1-2; 11 bases line up with TRBD1. Germline V gene lookup returns CDR1 SGHRS and CDR2 YFSETQ. V dropped 5 bases and J dropped 8; count of bases not matched to a gene: 8. CDR3 length: 14 amino acids.

The chain links TRBV5-5 to TRBJ1-3; the D gene is possibly TRBD1 (6 bases). The CDR3 totals 14 residues. Germline loops: CDR1 SGHKS, CDR2 YYEKEE (reference sequence). Trimming cost V 4 bases and J 4 bases, with 12 bases left between them. The CDR3 protein is CASSGGAYGNTIYF. Written as DNA, the CDR3 is TGTGCCAGCAGCGGGGGGGCTTACGGAAACACCATATATTTT.

V and J are TRBV18 and TRBJ2-5; D gene ambiguous. CDR1 and CDR2 (germline): KGHSH, LQKENI. Trimming shortened V by 1 base and J by 4 bases, and 7 bases separated the two germline ends. The CDR3 has 13 residues. CDR3 in DNA: TGTGCCAGCTCACCACTAACGGGAGAGACCCAGTACTTC. Its translation is CASSPLTGETQYF.

The rearrangement links TRBV24-1 to TRBJ2-7; no reliable D call. The CDR3 runs to 13 residues. The germline V gene has CDR1 KGHDR and CDR2 SFDVKD. V lost 3 bases to trimming and J lost 7 bases, with 12 bases between them. CDR3 DNA sequence: TGTGCCACCAGTGATATAGGCGTGCCTGAGCAGTACTTC. Its protein product is CATSDIGVPEQYF.

The chain carries TRBV3-1 (or the pseudogene TRBV3-2) and TRBJ2-7; 7 positions agree with TRBD2. J gave up 0 bases and V 1 base, and 15 bases lay outside the gene matches. Germline V gene lookup returns CDR1 LGHDT and CDR2 YNNKEL (reference sequence). This CDR3 region has 19 residues. The CDR3 sequence: CASSQGLPTGGGPSYEQYF. CDR3 nucleotides: TGTGCCAGCAGCCAAGGCCTTCCTACCGGGGGAGGGCCCTCCTACGAGCAGTACTTC.

The chain is built from TRBV18 and TRBJ2-3, with 8 bases that match TRBD1. Germline values: CDR1 KGHSH, CDR2 LQKENI. The V and J ends lost 4 bases and 6 bases, in that order; junction bases with no gene match: 15. This CDR3 comprises 17 residues. CDR3 amino acids: CASSRLPQGARWDTQYF. The CDR3 region has the DNA TGTGCCAGCTCACGCTTGCCCCAGGGGGCCAGGTGGGATACGCAGTATTTT.

The chain combines TRBV28 with TRBJ1-1; D ambiguous. This CDR3 spans 15 amino acids. The germline V gene encodes CDR1 MDHEN and CDR2 SYDVKM. V lost 5 bases and J lost 4, with 17 bases in between. The CDR3: CASSPSRVFPTEAFF. The CDR3, as DNA: TGTGCCAGCAGTCCCTCACGGGTCTTCCCCACTGAAGCTTTCTTT.

The DNA of the CDR3 is TGTGCCAGCAGTGACGCTGGCGGGAGGATGGTGGAGACCCAGTACTTC. The encoded protein is CASSDAGGRMVETQYF. This rearrangement joins TRBV25-1 to TRBJ2-5; 8 positions agree with TRBD2. Trimming removed 3 bases from V and 5 bases from J; junction bases left unmatched: 11. There are 16 residues in the CDR3. Germline values: CDR1 MGHDK, CDR2 SYGVNS.

This chain joins TRBV5-5 and TRBJ1-4, with D tentatively TRBD1 (6 bases). V was cut by 4 bases and J by 4 bases, with 14 bases left in between. CDR1 is SGHKS and CDR2 is YYEKEE in the germline V gene (reference sequence). The CDR3 spans 15 residues. CDR3 nucleotides: TGTGCCAGCAGCGTGGGGGCCACCAATAATGAAAAACTGTTTTTT. Translating gives CASSVGATNNEKLFF.

The V gene is TRBV5-1, the J gene TRBJ1-5; D is possibly TRBD1 (5 bases). Looked up from germline, CDR1 is SGHRS and CDR2 is YFSETQ. The CDR3 has 15 amino acids. Trimming shortened V by 0 bases and J by 3 bases, and 10 bases separated the two germline ends. This CDR3 is CASSLAGPTNQPQHF. CDR3 nucleotide sequence: TGCGCCAGCAGCTTGGCAGGGCCCACCAATCAGCCCCAGCATTTT.